Presented here are 8 T cell receptor beta chains from one specimen sequenced in a study of cytomegalovirus exposure and HLA in healthy donors. A multiplex PCR was run with 60 Vbeta primers and 13 Jbeta primers. Libraries were prepared by immunoSEQ multiplex PCR; TCRdb keeps only in-frame clonotypes and omits some of them. Among roughly 150,000 clones listed, around four fifths were seen once. Source material: PBMCs. The receptors were sampled from a man younger than 35 in good health and CMV-seropositive.

The chain links TRBV2 to TRBJ2-2, with 11 bases aligning to TRBD2. Trimming cost V 4 bases and J 10 bases; bases outside gene matches: 11. The CDR3 is 16 amino acids. CDR1 is SNHLY, CDR2 FYNNEI, per germline. CDR3 amino acids: CASSGGTSGYLQELFF. CDR3 DNA sequence: TGTGCCAGCAGTGGTGGGACTAGCGGATATCTCCAGGAGCTGTTTTTT.

The sample holds one count of this clone. This CDR3 is CASSPRDREETQYF. CDR3 coding DNA: TGTGCCAGCAGCCCCAGGGACAGGGAAGAGACCCAGTACTTC. This rearrangement joins TRBV11-2 to TRBJ2-5; 9 nucleotides line up with TRBD1. V was pared by 5 bases and J by 3 bases, with 4 bases of the junction left unmatched. Germline V gene sequence: CDR1 SGHAT, CDR2 FQNNGV. The CDR3 is 14 residues long.

This rearrangement joins TRBV28 to TRBJ1-4; TRBD1 aligns across 7 bases. The CDR3 totals 21 residues. The trim removed 5 bases at V and 3 bases at J, leaving 24 bases unmatched. Germline assignment: CDR1 MDHEN and CDR2 SYDVKM. The CDR3 reads CASSAPRFEGARWTPNEKLFF. The DNA for the CDR3 is TGTGCCAGCAGTGCCCCCCGGTTTGAGGGGGCGCGGTGGACCCCTAATGAAAAACTGTTTTTT.

The V and J genes are TRBV18 and TRBJ1-2, with 7 positions matching TRBD1. After removal of 5 bases from V and 8 bases from J, the junction contained 8 bases not matched to a gene. Germline CDR1 is KGHSH and CDR2 is LQKENI. This CDR3 has 13 residues. CDR3 in amino acids: CASSTTGVDGYTF. The CDR3 DNA is TGTGCCAGCTCAACAACAGGGGTCGACGGCTACACCTTC. Looking up the rest from reference TRBV18 and TRBJ1-2 gives the full variable domain: NAGVMQNPRHLVRRRGQEARLRCSPMKGHSHVYWYRQLPEEGLKFMVYLQKENIIDESGMPKERFSAEFPKEGPSILRIQQVVRGDSAAYFCASSTTGVDGYTFGSGTRLTVV.

The V and J genes are TRBV7-8 and TRBJ2-7, with D possibly being TRBD1 (5 bases). This CDR3 has 14 amino acids. Deletions cut 6 bases from V and 7 bases from J, with 19 bases between. Germline V lookup: CDR1 SGHVS, CDR2 FQNEAQ. CDR3 DNA: TGTGCCAGCAGAGGGAAGACAGATCTACGTGAGCAGTACTTC. Residues: CASRGKTDLREQYF.

V gene TRBV27 combines with J gene TRBJ2-5, with 8 bases lining up with TRBD1. TRBJ2-7 explains the end of the DNA better; the J call may be wrong. The CDR3 loop spans 13 amino acids. Per the germline V gene, CDR1 is MNHEY and CDR2 is SMNVEV (reference sequence). Here the CDR3 DNA reads TGTGCCAGCAGCTTTCAGGGGGCCCACGAGCAGTACTTC. It specifies CASSFQGAHEQYF.

As regards this clone: At the DNA level, this CDR3 is encoded by other sequences in the same sample as well. The rearrangement uses TRBV28 and TRBJ2-7; possible D gene TRBD2, 6 bases. V was trimmed by 3 bases and J by 2 bases, leaving 8 bases between them. The CDR3 totals 13 residues. Germline V gene data show CDR1 as MDHEN and CDR2 as SYDVKM. The CDR3 here is CASSFTGAYEQYF. The CDR3 nucleotides are TGTGCCAGCAGTTTTACGGGGGCCTACGAGCAGTACTTC.

This chain uses TRBV28 with TRBJ2-1; TRBD2 aligns across 8 bases. This CDR3 is built from 15 residues. The germline V gene has CDR1 MDHEN and CDR2 SYDVKM. Trimming removed 6 bases from V and 7 bases from J; junction bases left unmatched: 11. The DNA of the CDR3 is TGTGCCAGCAGCAAACAGGCGGGAGGAGGGAATGAGCAGTTCTTC. The encoded protein is CASSKQAGGGNEQFF. Using reference TRBV28 and TRBJ2-1 for the parts outside the CDR3, the full variable domain is DVKVTQSSRYLVKRTGEKVFLECVQDMDHENMFWYRQDPGLGLRLIYFSYDVKMKEKGDIPEGYSVSREKKERFSLILESASTNQTSMYLCASSKQAGGGNEQFFGPGTRLTVL.